What follows are 10 T cell receptor beta chains derived from one specimen sequenced in a study of blood T cell repertoires in COVID-19. Repertoires were generated with immunoSEQ multiplex PCR, while TCRdb's copy carries only in-frame clones and drops some. Of some 490,000 clones listed, 80% to 90% are singletons. Material: PBMCs or T cells enriched from blood (not recorded which). The source of these receptors is an older woman who had recovered from COVID-19.

The chain recombines TRBV4-1 with TRBJ1-1; TRBD1 matches 9 bases. Germline CDR1 and CDR2: MGHRA and YSYEKL. The CDR3 runs 15 residues. With V trimmed by 1 base and J by 6 bases, 6 bases remained unmatched. The CDR3, as DNA: TGCGCCAGCAGCCAAGGGACAGGGGAAAGCGCTGAAGCTTTCTTT. Amino acid sequence: CASSQGTGESAEAFF.

The chain couples TRBV28 to TRBJ1-5; 11 nucleotides match TRBD1. V trimming: 6 bases; J trimming: 3 bases; junction bases outside the gene matches: 10. CDR1 is MDHEN, CDR2 SYDVKM, per germline. This CDR3 region has 17 residues. Here the CDR3 DNA reads TGTGCCAGCAGAGAACGGACAGGGGGCCCTATCAATCAGCCCCAGCATTTT. Protein: CASRERTGGPINQPQHF.

To note about this clone: The DNA is left out, because the CDR3 cannot be placed on it with certainty; the CDR3 is given as TCRdb lists it. The chain carries TRBV5-1 and TRBJ2-7; the table calls TRBD1, which could not be checked here. CDR1 and CDR2 from the germline V gene are SGHRS and YFSETQ. The CDR3 is 13 residues long, ends included. The CDR3 here is CASSFGQGASMDF.

The V gene is TRBV21-1, the J gene TRBJ2-2; the D call in the table, TRBD2, was not verified against the DNA. TRBV21-1 is a pseudogene locus. The CDR3 sequence is 16 residues long. The CDR3 bases are TGTGCCAGCAGCAAAGGTGGTAGCGGGGTTCCGGGGGAGCTGTTTTTT. Translating it yields CASSKGGSGVPGELFF.

CDR3 coding DNA: TGTGCCAGCAGTCCCTGGAAGGGGAGAGGTGAGCGGGTGGACACTGAAGCTTTCTTT. It codes for CASSPWKGRGERVDTEAFF. The V and J genes are TRBV11-2 and TRBJ1-1, with a tentative D call TRBD1 (5 bases). The germline gives CDR1 SGHAT, CDR2 FQNNGV. The CDR3 sequence is 19 residues long. V lost 6 bases and J 3 bases, leaving 29 bases between the germline ends.

The chain has TRBV5-1 and TRBJ1-1; possible D gene TRBD1, 6 bases. Germline CDR1 SGHRS, CDR2 YFSETQ. The CDR3 totals 17 residues. The ends were cut back, 0 bases at V and 3 bases at J, with 18 bases in the middle. The CDR3 is CASSLVVNRQADTEAFF. Written as DNA, the CDR3 is TGCGCCAGCAGCTTGGTGGTAAACCGACAGGCTGACACTGAAGCTTTCTTT.

V usage is TRBV4-1 and J usage is TRBJ1-2, with a weak D call TRBD1 (5 bases). Germline lookup yields CDR1 MGHRA and CDR2 YSYEKL. CDR3 length: 13 residues. Trimming left V 3 bases short and J 2 bases short, with 7 bases between. The CDR3 bases are TGCGCCAGCAGCCACCGGGGGAACTATGGCTACACCTTC. Translating it yields CASSHRGNYGYTF.

The rearrangement joins TRBV14 to TRBJ2-1; TRBD1 matches at 8 bases. Germline CDR1 SGHDN, CDR2 FVKESK. The junction had 8 bases not matched to a gene; V was cut back by 0 bases and J by 4 bases. The CDR3 contains 17 residues. CDR3 sequence: CASSQEGQGALYNEQFF. In DNA, the CDR3 is TGTGCCAGCAGCCAAGAAGGTCAGGGGGCTCTGTACAATGAGCAGTTCTTC.

The V and J genes are TRBV2 and TRBJ1-5; TRBD1 matches at 9 bases. CDR3 size: 16 residues. V trimming: 6 bases; J trimming: 3 bases; junction bases outside the gene matches: 9. The germline V gene encodes CDR1 SNHLY and CDR2 FYNNEI. The CDR3 nucleotides are TGTGCCAGCAGAGGGACAGGGACAATCTACAATCAGCCCCAGCATTTT. It yields the protein CASRGTGTIYNQPQHF. The entire variable domain, with the rest obtained from reference TRBV2 and TRBJ1-5, is as follows: EPEVTQTPSHQVTQMGQEVILRCVPISNHLYFYWYRQILGQKVEFLVSFYNNEISEKSEIFDDQFSVERPDGSNFTLKIRSTKLEDSAMYFCASRGTGTIYNQPQHFGDGTRLSIL.

The chain carries TRBV15 and TRBJ2-3; D ambiguous. This CDR3 is 13 amino acids long. Germline CDR1 reads LNHNV; CDR2 reads YYDKDF (reference sequence). V was shortened by 0 bases and J by 6 bases, with 7 bases between the two germline ends. The CDR3: CATSRDFPDTQYF. CDR3 nucleotides: TGTGCCACCAGCAGAGACTTCCCGGATACGCAGTATTTT.